This T cell receptor (beta chain) was obtained from a study of blood T cell repertoires in COVID-19. Only in-frame clones appear in the TCRdb table, and some are missing; sequencing was by immunoSEQ multiplex PCR. The sample lists around 240,000 clones, around 86% seen once, with roughly 2% in the top ten. With 5 bases removed from V and 1 base from J, the gap between germline ends came to 8 bases. The CDR3 spans 13 residues. Germline V CDR1 and CDR2: SGHTA, FQGNSA. The source is a woman aged 45-65 years who had recovered from COVID-19. What was sequenced was PBMCs or T cells enriched from blood (not recorded which). The chain combines TRBV7-2 with TRBJ1-1; no definite D call. The CDR3 coding sequence is TGTGCCAGCAGCCCCATCAGGAACACTGAAGCTTTCTTT. It specifies CASSPIRNTEAFF.